A single sample is the source of the 18 T cell receptor beta chains below, sequenced in a study of shared clonotypes between healthy human individuals. The table came from immunoSEQ multiplex PCR; TCRdb's copy has only in-frame clones and leaves some out. The data hold approximately 720,000 clones, with around 92% observed a single time. The naive CD8 population came from CD45RO-negative cells selected for CCR7, without terminally differentiated effector memory CD45RA+ cells. Sequencing was done on a sample of naive CD8+ T cells sorted from blood. The source is a man younger than 45 in good health.

V and J are TRBV10-3 and TRBJ1-2; D may be TRBD1 (5 bases). Germline V gene data show CDR1 as ENHRY and CDR2 as SYGVKD. The CDR3 consists of 14 residues. V was pared by 0 bases and J by 2 bases, with 7 bases between. This CDR3 reads CAISESTENYGYTF. Written as DNA, the CDR3 is TGTGCCATCAGTGAGTCGACAGAGAACTATGGCTACACCTTC.

The chain links TRBV25-1 to TRBJ2-7, with D maybe TRBD2 (5 bases). CDR3 size: 11 residues. Germline lookup yields CDR1 MGHDK and CDR2 SYGVNS. V lost 10 bases and J lost 3, with 10 bases in between. For the CDR3, the DNA is TGTGCCACCGGGATTGGCTACGAGCAGTACTTC. It translates to CATGIGYEQYF.

The V gene is TRBV27, the J gene TRBJ2-1; D may be TRBD2 (6 bases). The germline V gene has CDR1 MNHEY and CDR2 SMNVEV (reference sequence). CDR3 length equals 18 residues. The V and J ends lost 4 bases and 0 bases respectively, with 19 bases between them. The CDR3: CASSSGAGGRNSYNEQFF. The CDR3 DNA reads TGTGCCAGCAGTTCTGGGGCCGGAGGGAGAAACTCCTACAATGAGCAGTTCTTC.

This clone was counted a single time. The rearrangement links TRBV10-1 to TRBJ2-2; maybe TRBD2 (5 bases). This CDR3 has 14 residues. Trimming took 6 bases from V and 4 from J, leaving 12 bases between them. Per germline, CDR1 WNHNN and CDR2 SYGVQD (reference sequence). The CDR3 reads CASRLDSGTGELFF. Written as DNA, the CDR3 is TGCGCCAGCAGGTTGGACTCGGGCACCGGGGAGCTGTTTTTT.

This clone is a singleton in its sample. The chain uses TRBV11-2 and TRBJ1-3; D perhaps matches TRBD1 (5 bases). Germline-derived CDR1 and CDR2 are SGHAT and FQNNGV. V dropped 5 bases and J dropped 4 bases, with 24 bases sitting between them. The CDR3 runs 18 residues. The DNA of the CDR3 is TGTGCCAGCAGCAAACAGACAGCCCTGGGAGGATTCGGAAACACCATATATTTT. It translates to CASSKQTALGGFGNTIYF.

This chain links TRBV10-2 with TRBJ1-1, with D hard to call. The CDR3 has 15 amino acids. Per germline, CDR1 WSHSY and CDR2 SAAADI. Trimming cost V 0 bases and J 0 bases, with 8 bases left between them. CDR3 loop: CASSESWVLNTEAFF. CDR3 bases: TGCGCCAGCAGTGAGTCGTGGGTATTGAACACTGAAGCTTTCTTT.

The chain links TRBV7-9 to TRBJ2-1, with 8 bases that match TRBD2. Germline V gene data show CDR1 as SEHNR and CDR2 as FQNEAQ (reference sequence). V dropped 3 bases and J dropped 0; count of bases not matched to a gene: 4. There are 16 residues in the CDR3. The CDR3 coding sequence is TGTGCCAGCAGCTTGGCCGGGACTAGCTCCTACAATGAGCAGTTCTTC. It specifies CASSLAGTSSYNEQFF. The complete variable domain, with remaining parts taken from reference TRBV7-9 and TRBJ2-1, reads DTGVSQNPRHKITKRGQNVTFRCDPISEHNRLYWYRQTLGQGPEFLTYFQNEAQLEKSRLLSDRFSAERPKGSFSTLEIQRTEQGDSAMYLCASSLAGTSSYNEQFFGPGTRLTVL.

The genes are TRBV27 and TRBJ2-7; 9 positions match TRBD2. Per germline, CDR1 MNHEY and CDR2 SMNVEV (reference sequence). The CDR3 consists of 15 residues. V lost 7 bases to trimming and J lost 4 bases; unmatched junction nucleotides: 11. In DNA form, the CDR3 reads TGTGCCAGCACGCTAAGCGGGGGGCAAGTATACGAGCAGTACTTC. It is translated as CASTLSGGQVYEQYF.

The J gene is TRBJ2-7, the V gene TRBV18; 7 positions match TRBD2. Germline V gene data show CDR1 as KGHSH and CDR2 as LQKENI. With V trimmed by 3 bases and J by 4 bases, 9 bases remained unmatched. The CDR3 covers 15 residues. The CDR3 spells CASSPSTGGTYEQYF. In nucleotides, the CDR3 is TGTGCCAGCTCACCGTCTACGGGAGGCACGTACGAGCAGTACTTC.

As DNA, the CDR3 is TGTGCCAGTAGTATAGCAGCAGGGAATACAATGGAGCAGTTCTTC. This codes for CASSIAAGNTMEQFF. The rearrangement joins TRBV19 to TRBJ2-1; the D gene is possibly TRBD1 (5 bases). CDR1 LNHDA and CDR2 SQIVND come from the germline V gene (reference sequence). Trimming took off 1 base at V and 10 bases at J, with 17 bases between the two ends. This CDR3 has 15 amino acids.

The J gene is TRBJ2-1, the V gene TRBV13; 11 bases fit TRBD2. The V and J ends lost 5 bases and 13 bases, in that order; junction bases with no gene match: 7. The CDR3 consists of 13 residues. CDR1 PRHDT and CDR2 FYEKMQ come from the germline V gene (reference sequence). CDR3 sequence reads: CASSALTSGAQFF. Here the CDR3 DNA reads TGTGCCAGCAGCGCCCTGACTAGCGGGGCACAGTTCTTC.

The genes are TRBV18 and TRBJ1-5; the D gene is possibly TRBD1 (5 bases). This CDR3 region has 14 residues. Per germline, CDR1 KGHSH and CDR2 LQKENI. Trimming left V 3 bases short and J 2 bases short, with 8 bases between. Here the CDR3 reads CASSPGAGNQPQHF. The CDR3, as DNA: TGTGCCAGCTCACCTGGGGCAGGCAATCAGCCCCAGCATTTT.

The chain carries TRBV7-3 and TRBJ2-1; TRBD1 might be the D (6 bases). With 6 bases removed from V and 8 bases from J, the gap between germline ends came to 14 bases. The CDR3 extends over 13 amino acids. Per germline, CDR1 SGHTA and CDR2 FQGTGA. The CDR3 nucleotides are TGTGCCAGCAGTTTTCAGGGGTCCTATGAGCAGTTCTTC. Its translation: CASSFQGSYEQFF.

Worth noting for this clone: In the same sample, other DNA sequences code for this CDR3. The chain employs TRBV28 and TRBJ2-1; maybe TRBD2 (6 bases). V lost 5 bases to trimming and J lost 2 bases, with 13 bases between them. The CDR3 is 15 amino acids. CDR1 MDHEN and CDR2 SYDVKM come from the germline V gene. CDR3 in amino acids: CASSPRRGTYNEQFF. In nucleotides, the CDR3 is TGTGCCAGCAGTCCTAGGCGGGGTACCTACAATGAGCAGTTCTTC.

The V call is TRBV5-1, the J call TRBJ2-3; no reliable D call. Germline CDR1 reads SGHRS; CDR2 reads YFSETQ. V was clipped by 2 bases and J by 0 bases, with 10 bases between them. CDR3 length: 15 amino acids. CDR3 protein: CASSLSPSSTDTQYF. In DNA, the CDR3 is TGCGCCAGCAGCTTAAGTCCCTCTAGCACAGATACGCAGTATTTT.

Comments on this clone: Other DNA sequences in the same sample also yield this CDR3. The rearrangement joins TRBV27 to TRBJ2-7; D is perhaps TRBD1 (6 bases). This CDR3 comprises 12 residues. CDR1 MNHEY and CDR2 SMNVEV come from the germline V gene (reference sequence). V lost 2 bases and J lost 6, with 8 bases in between. The DNA for the CDR3 is TGTGCCAGCAGTTTACAGGGGTCCGAGCAGTACTTC. It specifies CASSLQGSEQYF.

This CDR3 is CASSSAPGGIVTDTQYF. The CDR3 DNA is TGCGCCAGCAGCTCCGCTCCGGGCGGGATAGTCACAGATACGCAGTATTTT. This chain uses TRBV5-1 with TRBJ2-3; D perhaps matches TRBD2 (6 bases). The V end lost 3 bases, the J end lost 2 bases, and 19 bases lay between the germline ends. The germline V gene encodes CDR1 SGHRS and CDR2 YFSETQ. This CDR3 spans 17 amino acids.

V gene TRBV27 combines with J gene TRBJ2-1, with TRBD2 identical over 10 bases. Trimming cost V 5 bases and J 7 bases; bases outside gene matches: 8. The germline V gene encodes CDR1 MNHEY and CDR2 SMNVEV (reference sequence). The CDR3 is 15 amino acids. For the CDR3, the DNA is TGTGCCAGCAGTGCGCCTAGCGGGAGCGGGAATGAGCAGTTCTTC. Protein: CASSAPSGSGNEQFF.